A single sample gave rise to the 27 T cell receptor beta chains below, sequenced in a study of shared clonotypes between healthy human individuals. Profiled with immunoSEQ multiplex PCR; TCRdb holds only in-frame clones, not every one. Among around 2,000,000 clones listed, roughly 95% were seen once. CD45RO-negative CD8 cells positively selected for CCR7 made up the naive population, which excluded terminally differentiated effector memory CD45RA+ cells. The source material was naive CD8+ T cells sorted from blood. These receptors were obtained from a man younger than 30 in good health.

The chain uses TRBV4-1 and TRBJ1-5; D is undetermined. The CDR3 has 15 residues. The V end was cut by 2 bases, the J end by 4 bases, with 12 bases between. Germline V CDR1 and CDR2: MGHRA, YSYEKL. CDR3 nucleotides: TGCGCCAGCAGCCAACAGGCAGCGCCTAATCAGCCCCAGCATTTT. Its translation: CASSQQAAPNQPQHF.

The rearrangement joins TRBV7-9 to TRBJ2-5, with D perhaps given as TRBD1 or TRBD2 (6 bases each). This CDR3 spans 16 amino acids. The ends were cut back, 1 base at V and 2 bases at J, with 14 bases in the middle. Germline loops: CDR1 SEHNR, CDR2 FQNEAQ (reference sequence). The CDR3 is CASSLGGGGGQETQYF. As DNA, the CDR3 is TGTGCCAGCAGCTTAGGGGGAGGAGGGGGTCAAGAGACCCAGTACTTC.

V usage is TRBV7-9 and J usage is TRBJ2-3; D remains ambiguous. The ends were cut back, 5 bases at V and 2 bases at J, with 20 bases in the middle. CDR1 is SEHNR, CDR2 FQNEAQ, per germline (reference sequence). There are 17 residues in the CDR3. The CDR3 DNA is TGTGCCAGCAGCGAAGGCCCCGAAGTACCGTTCACAGATACGCAGTATTTT. It translates to CASSEGPEVPFTDTQYF.

This sequence joins TRBV7-2 and TRBJ2-7; 7 nucleotides match TRBD2. Trimming cost V 0 bases and J 2 bases; bases outside gene matches: 1. CDR3 length equals 14 residues. The germline gives CDR1 SGHTA, CDR2 FQGNSA. CDR3 residues: CASSLARGTYEQYF. The CDR3 coding sequence is TGTGCCAGCAGCTTAGCGCGGGGGACCTACGAGCAGTACTTC.

This sequence joins TRBV5-4 and TRBJ2-1; D is unclear. From germline, CDR1 is SGHNT and CDR2 YYREEE (reference sequence). The CDR3 is made up of 11 amino acids. Trimming removed 4 bases from V and 7 bases from J, with 6 bases in between. This CDR3 reads CASSHLNEQFF. For the CDR3, the DNA is TGTGCCAGCAGCCACCTTAATGAGCAGTTCTTC.

The rearrangement links TRBV7-6 to TRBJ2-2, with 10 bases fitting TRBD2. CDR1 and CDR2 (germline): SGHVS, FNYEAQ. The CDR3 length is 16 residues. With V trimmed by 4 bases and J by 2 bases, 4 bases remained unmatched. In DNA, the CDR3 is TGTGCCAGCAGCTATACTAGCGGGGCAAACACCGGGGAGCTGTTTTTT. Residues: CASSYTSGANTGELFF.

Note on this clone: Additional DNA sequences in this sample encode the identical CDR3. This CDR3 is CASREGNTIYF. The DNA for the CDR3 is TGTGCCAGCAGGGAGGGAAACACCATATATTTT. The V and J genes are TRBV2 and TRBJ1-3; no firm D call. V shed 6 bases and J shed 4 bases, with 4 bases lying between them. Germline assignment: CDR1 SNHLY and CDR2 FYNNEI. This CDR3 has 11 amino acids.

V gene TRBV9 combines with J gene TRBJ2-7; no reliable D call. CDR3 length equals 13 residues. Germline CDR1 SGDLS, CDR2 YYNGEE. Trimming took 0 bases from V and 3 from J, leaving 7 bases between them. CDR3 residues: CASSVEPFYEQYF. In DNA, the CDR3 is TGTGCCAGCAGCGTAGAGCCGTTCTACGAGCAGTACTTC.

This clone was found once. The CDR3 here is CASSDPQRGDQPQHF. CDR3 coding DNA: TGTGCCAGCAGTGACCCTCAAAGGGGAGATCAGCCCCAGCATTTT. This sequence joins TRBV2 and TRBJ1-5; maybe TRBD1 (5 bases). V gave up 3 bases and J gave up 5 bases, with 14 bases separating them. CDR3 length equals 15 residues. CDR1 is SNHLY, CDR2 FYNNEI, per germline.

The chain employs TRBV9 and TRBJ2-1; possibly TRBD2 for D (6 bases). Trimming removed 3 bases at V and 12 bases at J, with 25 bases between. This CDR3 has 16 amino acids. Germline assignment: CDR1 SGDLS and CDR2 YYNGEE. The CDR3 loop is CASSGDGAGTNEGQFF. CDR3 nucleotides: TGTGCCAGCAGCGGCGACGGTGCGGGGACCAATGAGGGGCAGTTCTTC.

The V gene is TRBV11-2, the J gene TRBJ2-3, with 10 bases aligning to TRBD2. The CDR3 sequence is 15 residues long. The V gene end was trimmed by 2 bases and the J gene end by 5 bases; junction bases not matched to a gene: 4. Germline CDR1 and CDR2: SGHAT and FQNNGV. This CDR3 is CASSLLAGGLDTQYF. The DNA for the CDR3 is TGTGCCAGCAGCTTATTAGCGGGAGGCTTAGATACGCAGTATTTT.

This chain connects TRBV4-2 to TRBJ2-1; D is unresolved. This CDR3 has 13 residues. CDR1 and CDR2 from the germline V gene are LGHNA and YNFKEQ. The V end lost 0 bases, the J end lost 10 bases, and 10 bases lay between the germline ends. The CDR3 sequence is CASSQDPRDEQFF. The CDR3 coding sequence is TGTGCCAGCAGCCAAGATCCGAGAGACGAGCAGTTCTTC.

This chain links TRBV30 with TRBJ2-1, with 7 positions matching TRBD1. The CDR3 has 14 residues. CDR1 and CDR2 from the germline V gene are GTSNPN and SVGIG (reference sequence). The ends lost 0 bases at V and 4 bases at J; junction bases unmatched: 3. CDR3 protein: CAWSVRGMYNEQFF. The CDR3 region has the DNA TGTGCCTGGAGTGTCAGGGGGATGTACAATGAGCAGTTCTTC. Together with reference TRBV30 and TRBJ2-1, the CDR3 gives the full variable domain: SQTIHQWPATLVQPVGSPLSLECTVEGTSNPNLYWYRQAAGRGLQLLFYSVGIGQISSEVPQNLSASRPQDRQFILSSKKLLLSDSGFYLCAWSVRGMYNEQFFGPGTRLTVL.

As regards this clone: Other DNA sequences from this sample encode an identical CDR3 as well. The V and J genes are TRBV30 and TRBJ1-1; D is uncertain. This CDR3 comprises 13 residues. Deletions cut 0 bases from V and 1 base from J, with 6 bases between. Germline CDR1 reads GTSNPN; CDR2 reads SVGIG (reference sequence). The CDR3 loop reads CAWSVTQNTEAFF. CDR3 bases: TGTGCCTGGAGTGTAACTCAGAACACTGAAGCTTTCTTT.

The chain has TRBV2 and TRBJ2-6; no clear D. The CDR3 totals 13 residues. Trimming took 10 bases from V and 2 from J, leaving 9 bases between them. Germline loops: CDR1 SNHLY, CDR2 FYNNEI. The CDR3 coding sequence is TGTGCCATCTACCCCCCTGGGGCCAACGTCCTGACTTTC. Its translation is CAIYPPGANVLTF.

V gene TRBV30 combines with J gene TRBJ2-7; TRBD1 matches at 7 bases. The V and J ends lost 5 bases and 3 bases, in that order; junction bases with no gene match: 4. CDR1 and CDR2 (germline): GTSNPN, SVGIG (reference sequence). This CDR3 is 12 amino acids long. The CDR3 here is CAWHGTDYEQYF. The DNA for the CDR3 is TGTGCCTGGCATGGGACAGACTACGAGCAGTACTTC. The full variable domain, with the rest looked up from reference TRBV30 and TRBJ2-7, is SQTIHQWPATLVQPVGSPLSLECTVEGTSNPNLYWYRQAAGRGLQLLFYSVGIGQISSEVPQNLSASRPQDRQFILSSKKLLLSDSGFYLCAWHGTDYEQYFGPGTRLTVT.

The V call is TRBV2, the J call TRBJ1-2; weak D call: TRBD1 (5 bases). This CDR3 has 16 amino acids. Germline assignment: CDR1 SNHLY and CDR2 FYNNEI. Trimming removed 0 bases at V and 2 bases at J, with 13 bases between. The chain's CDR3 is CASSEALGDPNYGYTF. The CDR3 nucleotides are TGTGCCAGCAGTGAAGCGTTGGGGGACCCAAACTATGGCTACACCTTC.

The chain recombines TRBV30 with TRBJ2-7; 9 bases align to TRBD1. CDR1 is GTSNPN, CDR2 SVGIG, per germline (reference sequence). With 4 bases clipped from V and 5 bases from J, the junction kept 9 bases outside the gene matches. This CDR3 region has 14 residues. CDR3 DNA sequence: TGTGCCTGGACCTTAACAGGGGGCGCGGACGAGCAGTACTTC. The encoded protein is CAWTLTGGADEQYF.

This chain joins TRBV11-2 and TRBJ2-2; perhaps TRBD2 as D (5 bases). The CDR3 has 17 residues. Germline V gives CDR1 SGHAT, CDR2 FQNNGV. Trimming stripped 3 bases from V and 5 bases from J, with 19 bases between. CDR3 loop: CASSLTIRGGGTGELFF. In DNA form, the CDR3 reads TGTGCCAGCAGCTTGACTATTCGGGGTGGAGGTACCGGGGAGCTGTTTTTT.

This chain connects TRBV7-6 to TRBJ2-1, with TRBD2 identical over 9 bases. This CDR3 comprises 16 residues. With V trimmed by 0 bases and J by 4 bases, 4 bases remained unmatched. CDR1 is SGHVS, CDR2 FNYEAQ, per germline. The CDR3 DNA sequence: TGTGCCAGCAGCTTAGCGCTGACTAGCGGTTACAATGAGCAGTTCTTC. Protein sequence: CASSLALTSGYNEQFF.

A single count supports this clone. The rearrangement links TRBV27 to TRBJ2-1, with 12 bases fitting TRBD1. The V gene end was trimmed by 3 bases and the J gene end by 16 bases; junction bases not matched to a gene: 7. This CDR3 is 13 amino acids long. Germline V CDR1 and CDR2: MNHEY, SMNVEV (reference sequence). CDR3 sequence reads: CASSLGWDRGLFF. CDR3 in DNA: TGTGCCAGCAGTTTGGGCTGGGACAGGGGGCTTTTCTTC.

A note on this clone: Other DNA variants within this sample encode the same CDR3. This chain links TRBV5-4 with TRBJ2-7; possibly TRBD1 for D (5 bases). Trimming stripped 0 bases from V and 6 bases from J, with 7 bases between. Per germline, CDR1 SGHNT and CDR2 YYREEE (reference sequence). The CDR3 is 12 residues long. The CDR3 DNA sequence: TGTGCCAGCAGCTTGGGGGGCAGCGAGCAGTACTTC. Protein sequence: CASSLGGSEQYF.

This clone was observed a single time. The genes are TRBV30 and TRBJ2-7, with a weak D call TRBD1 (5 bases). The CDR3 sequence is 15 residues long. V was pared by 5 bases and J by 4 bases, with 21 bases between. Germline values: CDR1 GTSNPN, CDR2 SVGIG (reference sequence). DNA for the CDR3: TGTGCCTGGGGGCCCCGAGGATCAGGGCTTTACGAGCAGTACTTC. It specifies CAWGPRGSGLYEQYF.

This chain uses TRBV4-3 with TRBJ1-3, with TRBD1 as a possible D gene (5 bases). There are 17 residues in the CDR3. V was shortened by 4 bases and J by 1 base, with 17 bases between the two germline ends. Germline V gene lookup returns CDR1 LGHNA and CDR2 YSLEER. CDR3 coding DNA: TGCGCCAGCAGCCCCGCGGAGGCAGGGCTTTCTGGAAACACCATATATTTT. The encoded protein is CASSPAEAGLSGNTIYF.

This chain connects TRBV10-2 to TRBJ2-7; 8 bases map to TRBD1. Germline values: CDR1 WSHSY, CDR2 SAAADI. V gave up 6 bases and J gave up 3 bases; unmatched junction bases: 4. There are 13 residues in the CDR3. The CDR3 region has the DNA TGCGCCAGCAGCCCCGACAGGGGCTACGAGCAGTACTTC. This codes for CASSPDRGYEQYF.

The V gene is TRBV6-6, the J gene TRBJ2-1, with TRBD2 matching over 11 bases. Losses at the gene ends were 5 bases for V and 5 bases for J; bases not matched to a gene: 5. Germline assignment: CDR1 MNHNY and CDR2 SVGAGI (reference sequence). The CDR3 runs to 15 residues. In DNA, the CDR3 is TGTGCCAGCAGTCCTCTAGCGGGAGGAGACAATGAGCAGTTCTTC. Translating it yields CASSPLAGGDNEQFF.

Remarks on this clone: The sample contains more than one DNA sequence encoding this CDR3. The chain has TRBV7-8 and TRBJ2-7; tentative D call: TRBD2 (5 bases). CDR3 length equals 13 residues. Germline V gives CDR1 SGHVS, CDR2 FQNEAQ. V was clipped by 2 bases and J by 2 bases, with 7 bases between them. CDR3 in amino acids: CASSLLEAYEQYF. For the CDR3, the DNA is TGTGCCAGCAGCTTACTGGAGGCCTACGAGCAGTACTTC.